The T cell receptor (beta chain) under discussion was sequenced for a study of blood T cell repertoires in COVID-19. Study-wide background: Both acute and convalescent COVID-19 samples were obtained from the United States, Italy and Spain. T cells, B-cell-depleted T cells, or PBMCs supplied cDNA or gDNA.

Sequencing used immunoSEQ multiplex PCR; TCRdb keeps in-frame clones, though not all of them. Here the sample spans approximately 200,000 clones, over 80% being singletons. Study members were between about 18 and 100 years old and lived in fewer than 30 US regions. With V trimmed by 0 bases and J by 3 bases, 2 bases remained unmatched. CDR1 is LNHNV and CDR2 is YYDKDF in the germline V gene (reference sequence). The CDR3 is 15 amino acids. The origin of this receptor is a man aged 25-40 years who had recovered from COVID-19. Specimen: PBMCs or T cells enriched from blood (not recorded which). The V gene is TRBV15, the J gene TRBJ2-7; 10 bases align to TRBD2. The CDR3 protein is CATSREASGSYEQYF. CDR3 coding DNA: TGTGCCACCAGCAGAGAGGCTAGCGGGAGCTACGAGCAGTACTTC.